This T cell receptor beta chain was sequenced in a study of CD8 T cells in Susac syndrome. Study-wide findings and caveats: Expansion of Susac CD8+ clones peaked in TEMRA cells and in active patients.

RNA was extracted with the RNeasy kit, and a quantity of about 0.5 to 1 ug was reverse transcribed using random hexamers. TCRdb processed the immunoSEQ multiplex PCR reads anew with MiXCR; each CDR3 protein has one entry. The table lists fewer than 90,000 distinct CDR3 sequences, over 85% of them singletons. The CDR3 length is 13 residues. Germline V gene sequence: CDR1 LNHDA, CDR2 SQIVND (reference sequence). V lost 4 bases, J lost 0 bases, and 6 bases lay in between. From blood CD8+ and CD4+ T cells, the TCR beta chain was sequenced. It was negative isolation that provided the CD8+ and CD4+ T cells, whereas TEMRA cells were enriched by FACS. In the case of this clonotype: Its antigen is undetermined.

The chain combines TRBV19 with TRBJ2-5; perhaps TRBD1 as D (5 bases). This receptor was taken from a human donor with Susac syndrome. The sample consisted of CD8+ T cells from PBMCs. CDR3 sequence (DNA): TGTGCCAGTAGTAACAGGAACCAAGAGACCCAGTACTTC. Translation gives CASSNRNQETQYF.